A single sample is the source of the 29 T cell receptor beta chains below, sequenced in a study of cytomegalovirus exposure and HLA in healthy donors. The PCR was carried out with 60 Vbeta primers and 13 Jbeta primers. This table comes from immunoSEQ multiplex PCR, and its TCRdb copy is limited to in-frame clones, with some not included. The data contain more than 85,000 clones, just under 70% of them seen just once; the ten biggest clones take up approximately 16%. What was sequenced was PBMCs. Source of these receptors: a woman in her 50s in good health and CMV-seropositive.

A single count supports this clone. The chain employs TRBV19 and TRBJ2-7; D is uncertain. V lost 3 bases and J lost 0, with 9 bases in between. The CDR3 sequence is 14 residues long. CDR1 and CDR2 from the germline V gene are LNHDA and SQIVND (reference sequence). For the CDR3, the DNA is TGTGCCAGTAGTATTGCAGGCGCCTCCTACGAGCAGTACTTC. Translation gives CASSIAGASYEQYF.

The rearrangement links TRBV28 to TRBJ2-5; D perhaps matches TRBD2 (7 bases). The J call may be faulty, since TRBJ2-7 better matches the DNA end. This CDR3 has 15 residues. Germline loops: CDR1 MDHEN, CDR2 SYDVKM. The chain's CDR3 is CASSLPGAGAYEQYF. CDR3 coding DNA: TGTGCCAGCAGTTTGCCAGGGGCGGGAGCCTACGAGCAGTACTTC.

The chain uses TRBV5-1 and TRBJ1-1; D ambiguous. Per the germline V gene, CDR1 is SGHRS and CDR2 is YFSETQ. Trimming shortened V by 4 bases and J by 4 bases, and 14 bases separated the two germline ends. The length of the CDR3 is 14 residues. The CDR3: CASSTPTSSTEAFF. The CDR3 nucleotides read TGCGCCAGCAGCACCCCGACTAGTAGCACTGAAGCTTTCTTT.

The CDR3 spells CASSPIRGREQYF. DNA for the CDR3: TGCGCCAGCAGCCCCATAAGGGGGAGGGAGCAGTACTTC. The chain uses TRBV4-1 and TRBJ2-5; D perhaps matches TRBD2 (7 bases). The CDR3 length is 13 residues. Trimming pared 4 bases from V and 11 bases from J, leaving 17 bases between. Germline V gene lookup returns CDR1 MGHRA and CDR2 YSYEKL.

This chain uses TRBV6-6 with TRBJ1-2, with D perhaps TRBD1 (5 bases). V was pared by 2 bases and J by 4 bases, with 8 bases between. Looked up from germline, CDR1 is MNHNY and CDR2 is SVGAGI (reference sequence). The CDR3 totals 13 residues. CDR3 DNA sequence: TGTGCCAGCAGTTACGAGACAGCCTATGGCTACACCTTC. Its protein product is CASSYETAYGYTF.

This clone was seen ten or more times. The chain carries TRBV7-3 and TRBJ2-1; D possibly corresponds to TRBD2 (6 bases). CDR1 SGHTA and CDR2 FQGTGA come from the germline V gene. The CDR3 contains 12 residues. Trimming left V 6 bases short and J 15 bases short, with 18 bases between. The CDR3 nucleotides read TGTGCCAGCAGGCCACTGTGGGACTTTCCGTTCTTC. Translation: CASRPLWDFPFF.

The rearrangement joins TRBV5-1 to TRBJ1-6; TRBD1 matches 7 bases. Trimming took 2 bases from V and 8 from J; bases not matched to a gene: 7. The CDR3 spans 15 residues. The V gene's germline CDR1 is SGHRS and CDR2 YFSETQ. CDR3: CASSFKGAKDSPLHF. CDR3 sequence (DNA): TGCGCCAGCAGCTTTAAGGGGGCAAAGGATTCACCCCTCCACTTT. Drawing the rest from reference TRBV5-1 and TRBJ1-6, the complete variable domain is KAGVTQTPRYLIKTRGQQVTLSCSPISGHRSVSWYQQTPGQGLQFLFEYFSETQRNKGNFPGRFSGRQFSNSRSEMNVSTLELGDSALYLCASSFKGAKDSPLHFGNGTRLTVT.

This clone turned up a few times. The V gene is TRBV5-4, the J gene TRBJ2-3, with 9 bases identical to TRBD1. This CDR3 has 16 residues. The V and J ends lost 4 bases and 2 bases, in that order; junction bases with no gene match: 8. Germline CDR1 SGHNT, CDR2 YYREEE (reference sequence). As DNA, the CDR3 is TGTGCCAGCAGCACCCGACAGGGGGGGGACACAGATACGCAGTATTTT. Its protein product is CASSTRQGGDTDTQYF.

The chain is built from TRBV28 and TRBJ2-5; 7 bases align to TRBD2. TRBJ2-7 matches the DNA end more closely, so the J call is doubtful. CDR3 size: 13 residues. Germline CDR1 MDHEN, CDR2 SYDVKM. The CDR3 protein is CASRQGGLYEQYF. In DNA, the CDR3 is TGTGCCAGCAGGCAGGGAGGGCTCTACGAGCAGTACTTC.

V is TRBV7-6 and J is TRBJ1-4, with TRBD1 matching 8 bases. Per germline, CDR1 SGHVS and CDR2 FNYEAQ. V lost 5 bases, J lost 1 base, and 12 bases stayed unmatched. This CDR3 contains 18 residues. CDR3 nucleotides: TGTGCCAGCAGCCCGGAGTGGACAGGGATAGTAACTAATGAAAAACTGTTTTTT. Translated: CASSPEWTGIVTNEKLFF.

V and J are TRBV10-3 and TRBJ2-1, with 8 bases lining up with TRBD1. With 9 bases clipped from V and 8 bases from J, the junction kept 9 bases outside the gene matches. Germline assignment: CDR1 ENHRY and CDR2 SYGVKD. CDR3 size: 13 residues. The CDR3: CAIKPGTGYEQFF. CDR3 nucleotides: TGTGCCATAAAACCCGGGACAGGATATGAGCAGTTCTTC.

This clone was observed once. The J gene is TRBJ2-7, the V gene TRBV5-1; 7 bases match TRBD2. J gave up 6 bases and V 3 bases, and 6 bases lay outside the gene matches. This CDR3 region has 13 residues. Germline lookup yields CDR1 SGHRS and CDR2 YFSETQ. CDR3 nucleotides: TGCGCCAGCAGCTACGGGACTAATGCCGAGCAGTACTTC. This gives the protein CASSYGTNAEQYF.

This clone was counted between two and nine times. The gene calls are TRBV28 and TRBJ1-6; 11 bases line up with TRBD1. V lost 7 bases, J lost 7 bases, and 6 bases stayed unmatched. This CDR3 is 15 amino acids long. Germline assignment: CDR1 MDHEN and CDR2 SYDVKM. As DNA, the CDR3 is TGTGCCAGCATGCCGGGGGACAGGGGGAATTCACCCCTCCACTTT. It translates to CASMPGDRGNSPLHF.

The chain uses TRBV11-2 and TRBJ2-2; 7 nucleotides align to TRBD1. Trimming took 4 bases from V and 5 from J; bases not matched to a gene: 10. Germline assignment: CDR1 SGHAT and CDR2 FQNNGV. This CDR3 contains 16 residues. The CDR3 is CASSSQGQRPTGELFF. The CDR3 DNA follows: TGTGCCAGCAGCTCACAGGGACAGAGACCGACCGGGGAGCTGTTTTTT.

The CDR3 nucleotides are TGTGCCAGCATCGAGGGGGCGCTGCTTAGCAATCAGCCCCAGCATTTT. This translates into CASIEGALLSNQPQHF. This chain links TRBV28 with TRBJ1-5; 7 nucleotides match TRBD1. Germline V gene data show CDR1 as MDHEN and CDR2 as SYDVKM. The V gene end was trimmed by 7 bases and the J gene end by 0 bases; junction bases not matched to a gene: 9. The CDR3 is made up of 16 amino acids.

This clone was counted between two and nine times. CDR3 residues: CASSVQGANYGYTF. As DNA, the CDR3 is TGTGCCAGCAGCGTGCAGGGGGCTAACTATGGCTACACCTTC. The J gene is TRBJ1-2, the V gene TRBV9; 7 bases align to TRBD1. The CDR3 is 14 amino acids. Germline-derived CDR1 and CDR2 are SGDLS and YYNGEE. The trim removed 2 bases at V and 0 bases at J, leaving 1 base unmatched.

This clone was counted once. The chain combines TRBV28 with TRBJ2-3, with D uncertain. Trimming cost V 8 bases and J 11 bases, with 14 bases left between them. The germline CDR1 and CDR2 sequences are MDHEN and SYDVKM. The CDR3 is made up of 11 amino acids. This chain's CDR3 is CASGRLEMQYF. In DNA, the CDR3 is TGTGCCAGCGGCCGGCTAGAGATGCAGTATTTT.

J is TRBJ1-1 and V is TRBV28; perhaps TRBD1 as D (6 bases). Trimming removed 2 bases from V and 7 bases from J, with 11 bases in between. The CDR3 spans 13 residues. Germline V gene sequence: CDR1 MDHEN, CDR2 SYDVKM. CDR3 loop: CASSLAGADEAFF. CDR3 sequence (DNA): TGTGCCAGCAGTTTAGCGGGGGCTGATGAAGCTTTCTTT.

The CDR3 sequence: CSGTSGIVGLVYNEQFF. The DNA of the CDR3 is TGCAGCGGGACTAGCGGGATCGTAGGCCTAGTCTACAATGAGCAGTTCTTC. J is TRBJ2-1 and V is TRBV29-1; 12 nucleotides agree with TRBD2. Trimming cost V 7 bases and J 3 bases; bases outside gene matches: 13. CDR1 and CDR2 from the germline V gene are SQVTM and ANQGSEA. This CDR3 is 17 amino acids long.

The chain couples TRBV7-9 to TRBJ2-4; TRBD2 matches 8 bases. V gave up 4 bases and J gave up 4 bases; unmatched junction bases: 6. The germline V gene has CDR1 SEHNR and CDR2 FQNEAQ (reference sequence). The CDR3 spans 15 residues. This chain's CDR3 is CASSSPGTRKNIQYF. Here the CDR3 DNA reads TGTGCCAGCAGCTCGCCCGGGACTAGAAAAAACATTCAGTACTTC.

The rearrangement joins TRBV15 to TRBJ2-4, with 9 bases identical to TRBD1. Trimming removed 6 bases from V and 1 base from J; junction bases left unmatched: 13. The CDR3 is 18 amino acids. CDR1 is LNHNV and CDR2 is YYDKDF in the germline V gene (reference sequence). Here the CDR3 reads CATSTFLTGGFAKNIQYF. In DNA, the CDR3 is TGTGCCACCAGTACCTTCTTGACAGGGGGATTCGCCAAAAACATTCAGTACTTC.

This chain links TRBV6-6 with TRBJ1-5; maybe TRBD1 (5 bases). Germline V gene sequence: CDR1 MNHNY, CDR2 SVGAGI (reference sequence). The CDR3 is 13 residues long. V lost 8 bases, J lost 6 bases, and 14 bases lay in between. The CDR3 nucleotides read TGTGCCAGCCTCGGGGGGAATGGTCAGCCCCAGCATTTT. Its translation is CASLGGNGQPQHF.

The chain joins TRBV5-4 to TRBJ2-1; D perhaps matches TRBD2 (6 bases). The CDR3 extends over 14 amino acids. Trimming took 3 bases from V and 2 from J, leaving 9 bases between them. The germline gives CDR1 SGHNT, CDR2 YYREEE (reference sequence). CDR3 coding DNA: TGTGCCAGCAGCTGGCCGGGGGCCTACAATGAGCAGTTCTTC. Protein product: CASSWPGAYNEQFF.

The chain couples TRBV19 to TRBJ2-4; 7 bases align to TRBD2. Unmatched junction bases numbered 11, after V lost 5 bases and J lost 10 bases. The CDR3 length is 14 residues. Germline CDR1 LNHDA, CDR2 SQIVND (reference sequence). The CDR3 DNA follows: TGTGCCAGTAGTTCGACTAGCCCCGGGTGGATTCAGTACTTC. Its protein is CASSSTSPGWIQYF.

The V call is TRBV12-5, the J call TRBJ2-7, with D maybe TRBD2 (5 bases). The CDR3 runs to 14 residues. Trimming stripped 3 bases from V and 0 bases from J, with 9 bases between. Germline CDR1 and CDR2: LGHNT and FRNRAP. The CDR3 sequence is CASGLERISYEQYF. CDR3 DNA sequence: TGTGCTAGTGGTTTAGAGCGGATCTCCTACGAGCAGTACTTC.

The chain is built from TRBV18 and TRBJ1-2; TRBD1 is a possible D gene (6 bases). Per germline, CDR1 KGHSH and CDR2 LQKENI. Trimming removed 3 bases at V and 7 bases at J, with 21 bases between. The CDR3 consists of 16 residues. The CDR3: CASSPLDSRSNGGYTF. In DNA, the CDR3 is TGTGCCAGCTCACCTCTGGACAGTCGGTCTAATGGTGGCTACACCTTC.

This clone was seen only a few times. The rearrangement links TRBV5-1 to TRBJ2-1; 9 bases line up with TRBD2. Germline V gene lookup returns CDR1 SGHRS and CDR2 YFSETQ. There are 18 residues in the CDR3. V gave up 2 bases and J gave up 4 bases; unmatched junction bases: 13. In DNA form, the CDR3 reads TGCGCCAGCAGCTTCGGCACTAATAGCGGGAGAGGGTACAATGAGCAGTTCTTC. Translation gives CASSFGTNSGRGYNEQFF.

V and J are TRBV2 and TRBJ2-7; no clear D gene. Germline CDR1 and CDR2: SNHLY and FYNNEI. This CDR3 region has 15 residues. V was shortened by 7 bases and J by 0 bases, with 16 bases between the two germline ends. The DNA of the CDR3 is TGTGCCAGCAATTGGGCTGTAACTTACTCCTACGAGCAGTACTTC. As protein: CASNWAVTYSYEQYF.

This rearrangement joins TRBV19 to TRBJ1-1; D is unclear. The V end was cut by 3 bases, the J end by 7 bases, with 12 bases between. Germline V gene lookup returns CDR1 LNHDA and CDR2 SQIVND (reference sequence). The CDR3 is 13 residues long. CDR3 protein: CASSMGRPGEAFF. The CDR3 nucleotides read TGTGCCAGTAGTATGGGTCGTCCAGGTGAAGCTTTCTTT. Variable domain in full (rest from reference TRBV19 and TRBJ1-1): DGGITQSPKYLFRKEGQNVTLSCEQNLNHDAMYWYRQDPGQGLRLIYYSQIVNDFQKGDIAEGYSVSREKKESFPLTVTSAQKNPTAFYLCASSMGRPGEAFFGQGTRLTVV.